A single sample is the source of the 28 T cell receptor beta chains below, sequenced in a study of control samples from healthy donors and cancer patients. Generated by immunoSEQ multiplex PCR, the TCRdb table keeps only in-frame clones and is missing some. The sample consists of about 94,000 clones, roughly 86% of them appearing once. Material for sequencing was blood. The receptors here all came from a woman between 50 and 59 years old in good health.

The CDR3 sequence is CASSRSGRTDTQYF. In DNA form, the CDR3 reads TGTGCCAGCAGCCGGAGTGGCCGCACAGATACGCAGTATTTT. The chain is built from TRBV3-1 (or the pseudogene TRBV3-2) and TRBJ2-3; D not certain. CDR1 and CDR2 from the germline V gene are LGHDT and YNNKEL (reference sequence). V lost 4 bases and J 1 base, leaving 9 bases between the germline ends. The CDR3 is made up of 14 amino acids.

The V gene is TRBV11-1, the J gene TRBJ2-1; 9 bases line up with TRBD2. Germline V CDR1 and CDR2: SGHAT, FQDESV (reference sequence). The CDR3 loop spans 15 amino acids. Trimming took 3 bases from V and 6 from J; bases not matched to a gene: 6. CDR3 DNA: TGTGCCAGCAGCTTCGAGACTAGCGGTCGCAATGAGCAGTTCTTC. Translating it yields CASSFETSGRNEQFF. Complete variable domain (other parts from reference TRBV11-1 and TRBJ2-1): EAEVAQSPRYKITEKSQAVAFWCDPISGHATLYWYRQILGQGPELLVQFQDESVVDDSQLPKDRFSAERLKGVDSTLKIQPAELGDSAMYLCASSFETSGRNEQFFGPGTRLTVL.

The chain has TRBV3-1 (or the pseudogene TRBV3-2) and TRBJ1-1, with D possibly TRBD1 on 6 matching bases. CDR1 and CDR2 from the germline V gene are LGHDT and YNNKEL (reference sequence). V lost 9 bases and J 4 bases, leaving 12 bases between the germline ends. CDR3 length: 12 residues. Here the CDR3 reads CARLHRVTEAFF. The CDR3 DNA sequence: TGTGCCAGATTGCACAGGGTCACTGAAGCTTTCTTT.

The chain links TRBV12-3 or TRBV12-4 to TRBJ1-4, with D unresolved. This CDR3 region has 13 residues. The V end lost 7 bases, the J end lost 9 bases, and 15 bases lay between the germline ends. CDR3 DNA: TGTGCCAGCACCCCGCGGCGGGATAAAAAACTGTTTTTT. Translating it yields CASTPRRDKKLFF.

The rearrangement uses TRBV7-6 and TRBJ1-4, with D perhaps TRBD1 (6 bases). Germline V gene data show CDR1 as SGHVS and CDR2 as FNYEAQ. CDR3 length: 15 amino acids. Trimming shortened V by 4 bases and J by 8 bases, and 17 bases separated the two germline ends. DNA for the CDR3: TGTGCCAGCAGCTCCTACAGGGAGAGGGGGGAAAAACTGTTTTTT. This translates into CASSSYRERGEKLFF.

J is TRBJ1-4 and V is TRBV5-5; the D gene is possibly TRBD1 (5 bases). V shed 4 bases and J shed 4 bases, with 17 bases lying between them. The CDR3 extends over 16 amino acids. CDR1 is SGHKS and CDR2 is YYEKEE in the germline V gene (reference sequence). CDR3 bases: TGTGCCAGCAGCCGGGACCCCGGAGCGGATAATGAAAAACTGTTTTTT. Protein: CASSRDPGADNEKLFF.

The rearrangement links TRBV5-6 to TRBJ2-3; no clear D gene. V dropped 6 bases and J dropped 1 base, with 12 bases sitting between them. There are 14 residues in the CDR3. Germline CDR1 is SGHDT and CDR2 is YYEEEE. The CDR3 DNA reads as TGTGCCAGCACTGATTACTCAGGCACAGATACGCAGTATTTT. Encoded protein: CASTDYSGTDTQYF.

The V gene is TRBV19, the J gene TRBJ2-7; 7 bases are shared with TRBD2. The CDR3 is 15 residues long. Looked up from germline, CDR1 is LNHDA and CDR2 is SQIVND (reference sequence). V shed 4 bases, J shed 2 bases, and the junction held 8 bases outside the gene matches. The DNA for the CDR3 is TGTGCCAGTAGTACTGGGGGAGGGGCCCCCTACGAGCAGTACTTC. This encodes CASSTGGGAPYEQYF.

The chain couples TRBV5-4 to TRBJ2-7, with 8 bases identical to TRBD1. The DNA end is more similar to TRBJ2-5, so the J call may be wrong. The length of the CDR3 is 17 residues. The germline CDR1 and CDR2 sequences are SGHNT and YYREEE (reference sequence). The DNA of the CDR3 is TGTGCCAGCAGCTCTCGTCCACTCTCAGGGGGCTTAGAGACCCAGTACTTC. Encoded protein: CASSSRPLSGGLETQYF.

V is TRBV7-2 and J is TRBJ1-6; the D gene is possibly TRBD1 (6 bases). The CDR3 length is 14 residues. Germline V CDR1 and CDR2: SGHTA, FQGNSA. V was pared by 1 base and J by 9 bases, with 10 bases between. In DNA, the CDR3 is TGTGCCAGCAGCTTAGACAGGGAACCTTCACCCCTCCACTTT. Translating it yields CASSLDREPSPLHF.

CDR3 nucleotide sequence: TGTGCCAGCAGCTCACAGGGTAAATGGAACACCGGGGAGCTGTTTTTT. This translates into CASSSQGKWNTGELFF. V and J are TRBV7-8 and TRBJ2-2, with D tentatively TRBD1 (6 bases). CDR3 length: 16 residues. Trimming removed 4 bases from V and 1 base from J, with 13 bases in between. CDR1 and CDR2 from the germline V gene are SGHVS and FQNEAQ. Looking up the rest from reference TRBV7-8 and TRBJ2-2 gives the full variable domain: GAGVSQSPRYKVAKRGQDVALRCDPISGHVSLFWYQQALGQGPEFLTYFQNEAQLDKSGLPSDRFFAERPEGSVSTLKIQRTQQEDSAVYLCASSSQGKWNTGELFFGEGSRLTVL.

V usage is TRBV4-3 and J usage is TRBJ2-7; 8 nucleotides agree with TRBD2. CDR1 is LGHNA, CDR2 YSLEER, per germline. Germline trimming cut 1 base from V and 3 bases from J; bases unmatched to any gene: 5. The CDR3 spans 15 residues. CDR3 loop: CASSQVTSALYEQYF. The CDR3 DNA is TGCGCCAGCAGCCAAGTGACTAGCGCGCTCTACGAGCAGTACTTC.

The chain carries TRBV5-5 and TRBJ1-5; 7 bases are a match to TRBD1. V lost 4 bases and J lost 5; bases outside the gene matches: 12. CDR1 is SGHKS, CDR2 YYEKEE, per germline (reference sequence). The CDR3 loop spans 16 amino acids. The CDR3 loop is CASSPGQEDFHQPQHF. DNA of the CDR3: TGTGCCAGCAGCCCAGGACAGGAGGACTTCCATCAGCCCCAGCATTTT.

V is TRBV5-1 and J is TRBJ2-3; 8 nucleotides align to TRBD1. This CDR3 has 20 residues. In germline, CDR1 is SGHRS, CDR2 YFSETQ. Unmatched junction bases numbered 18, after V lost 3 bases and J lost 0 bases. The chain's CDR3 is CASSSFSGTGDFLSTDTQYF. Written as DNA, the CDR3 is TGCGCCAGCAGCTCCTTTTCCGGGACAGGAGACTTCTTAAGCACAGATACGCAGTATTTT.

The gene calls are TRBV5-1 and TRBJ1-1; a possible D gene is TRBD1 (6 bases). This CDR3 is built from 14 residues. Deletions cut 10 bases from V and 4 bases from J, with 20 bases between. Germline CDR1 reads SGHRS; CDR2 reads YFSETQ. The chain's CDR3 is CAPKRGGLGTEAFF. CDR3 DNA: TGCGCCCCCAAGCGAGGGGGATTAGGCACTGAAGCTTTCTTT.

The rearrangement joins TRBV5-6 to TRBJ1-1; no firm D call. The CDR3 extends over 13 amino acids. Germline CDR1 and CDR2: SGHDT and YYEEEE. The V gene lost 0 bases and the J gene lost 1 base, with 4 bases spanning the gap. CDR3 nucleotide sequence: TGTGCCAGCAGCTTGGGACGGAACACTGAAGCTTTCTTT. It codes for CASSLGRNTEAFF.

This chain links TRBV11-2 with TRBJ2-7, with 11 bases fitting TRBD2. V gave up 0 bases and J gave up 3 bases; unmatched junction bases: 7. This CDR3 has 17 residues. Germline CDR1 is SGHAT and CDR2 is FQNNGV. The DNA for the CDR3 is TGTGCCAGCAGCTTAGATCTCGTAGCGGGGGGGTTCTACGAGCAGTACTTC. Its translation is CASSLDLVAGGFYEQYF. The entire variable domain, with the rest obtained from reference TRBV11-2 and TRBJ2-7, is as follows: EAGVAQSPRYKIIEKRQSVAFWCNPISGHATLYWYQQILGQGPKLLIQFQNNGVVDDSQLPKDRFSAERLKGVDSTLKIQPAKLEDSAVYLCASSLDLVAGGFYEQYFGPGTRLTVT.

This rearrangement joins TRBV19 to TRBJ1-2; TRBD1 might be the D (6 bases). Trimming took 3 bases from V and 6 from J, leaving 20 bases between them. Germline V gene data show CDR1 as LNHDA and CDR2 as SQIVND (reference sequence). CDR3 length: 16 amino acids. CDR3 region: CASSISGPVQGDGYTF. In DNA, the CDR3 is TGTGCCAGTAGTATCAGCGGTCCTGTACAGGGCGATGGCTACACCTTC.

This clone was found once. The chain employs TRBV7-3 and TRBJ1-1; D gene uncertain. The CDR3 runs to 14 residues. Trimming shortened V by 2 bases and J by 3 bases, and 10 bases separated the two germline ends. Per germline, CDR1 SGHTA and CDR2 FQGTGA. CDR3 region: CASSLSGVDTEAFF. CDR3 DNA: TGTGCCAGCAGCTTATCCGGGGTTGACACTGAAGCTTTCTTT.

J is TRBJ1-1 and V is TRBV11-1; D is ambiguous. CDR1 is SGHAT, CDR2 FQDESV, per germline (reference sequence). Trimming pared 1 base from V and 4 bases from J, leaving 10 bases between. There are 14 residues in the CDR3. DNA of the CDR3: TGTGCCAGCAGCTTAGATCTCCAGCGCACTGAAGCTTTCTTT. Protein: CASSLDLQRTEAFF.

This chain joins TRBV14 and TRBJ1-2; D perhaps matches TRBD1 (5 bases). CDR1 and CDR2 from the germline V gene are SGHDN and FVKESK. The CDR3 consists of 12 residues. With 4 bases removed from V and 4 bases from J, the gap between germline ends came to 7 bases. This chain's CDR3 is CASSRDSYGYTF. The CDR3 nucleotides read TGTGCCAGCAGCCGCGACAGCTATGGCTACACCTTC.

The rearrangement uses TRBV11-2 and TRBJ1-2; D is undetermined. Trimming cost V 1 base and J 5 bases, with 8 bases left between them. CDR1 is SGHAT, CDR2 FQNNGV, per germline. The CDR3 runs 13 residues. CDR3 sequence (DNA): TGTGCCAGCAGCTTAGTCGAGGTGTATGGCTACACCTTC. This encodes CASSLVEVYGYTF. Looking up the rest from reference TRBV11-2 and TRBJ1-2 gives the full variable domain: EAGVAQSPRYKIIEKRQSVAFWCNPISGHATLYWYQQILGQGPKLLIQFQNNGVVDDSQLPKDRFSAERLKGVDSTLKIQPAKLEDSAVYLCASSLVEVYGYTFGSGTRLTVV.

This clone was counted a few times. The J gene is TRBJ2-1, the V gene TRBV7-2; 10 bases match TRBD2. V dropped 8 bases and J dropped 7; count of bases not matched to a gene: 11. This CDR3 has 15 residues. Germline lookup yields CDR1 SGHTA and CDR2 FQGNSA. CDR3 protein: CASVRERGGENEQFF. The CDR3 nucleotides read TGTGCCAGCGTGAGGGAGCGGGGGGGCGAAAATGAGCAGTTCTTC.

J is TRBJ2-1 and V is TRBV29-1, with D perhaps TRBD1 (5 bases). Trimming shortened V by 5 bases and J by 10 bases, and 15 bases separated the two germline ends. Germline CDR1 is SQVTM and CDR2 is ANQGSEA. The CDR3 runs 12 residues. The CDR3 DNA reads as TGCAGCGTTCGCCCCCTCTCAGGGGAGCAGTTCTTC. Residues: CSVRPLSGEQFF.

The chain couples TRBV27 to TRBJ1-2; 9 bases align to TRBD1. The J segment lost 6 bases and the V segment lost 5 bases, leaving 7 bases of the junction unmatched. This CDR3 region has 14 residues. Germline V gene lookup returns CDR1 MNHEY and CDR2 SMNVEV (reference sequence). CDR3 region: CASSGRDRDDGYTF. The CDR3, as DNA: TGTGCCAGCAGTGGCCGGGACAGGGACGATGGCTACACCTTC.

The chain employs TRBV6-2 or TRBV6-3 and TRBJ2-7; TRBD1 matches 8 bases. The CDR3 sequence is 14 residues long. CDR1 MNHEY and CDR2 SVGEGT come from the germline V gene. V lost 5 bases to trimming and J lost 5 bases; unmatched junction nucleotides: 8. The CDR3 region has the DNA TGTGCCAGCAGTCGGCCCGACAGGGGAGACGAGCAGTACTTC. Translating gives CASSRPDRGDEQYF.

In this sample, this clone turned up a few times. This chain uses TRBV18 with TRBJ1-2; D is possibly TRBD1 (6 bases). Germline assignment: CDR1 KGHSH and CDR2 LQKENI. V was pared by 6 bases and J by 8 bases, with 22 bases between. This CDR3 has 15 amino acids. CDR3 nucleotides: TGTGCCAGCTCTCAATCCGGGACACTAAGAAGGGGCTACACCTTC. It is translated as CASSQSGTLRRGYTF.

The CDR3 reads CASSQERLAAGLAKNIQYF. The CDR3 DNA reads TGCGCCAGCAGCCAAGAACGCCTAGCGGCTGGCCTAGCCAAAAACATTCAGTACTTC. The rearrangement joins TRBV4-3 to TRBJ2-4; TRBD2 aligns across 7 bases. V lost 0 bases, J lost 0 bases, and 11 bases stayed unmatched. Germline-derived CDR1 and CDR2 are LGHNA and YSLEER. The CDR3 spans 19 residues.